This T cell receptor (beta chain) emerged from a study of T-cell memory formation after mild COVID-19. TCR alpha and TCR beta cDNA libraries carrying sample barcodes and UMIs were produced by 5'RACE using constant-segment primers. MiXCR, applied by TCRdb to the 5' RACE reads, yields one record per CDR3 protein. The table has fewer than 95,000 distinct CDR3 sequences, over 13% seen once. Overall study findings and caveats: Balance between CD4 and CD8 was seen in clones contracting day 15 to 85, and a CD4+ lean was seen in later expanders. A subset of responding clones appeared in pre-infection memory, suggesting cross-reactive memory joined. Specificity for SARS-CoV-2 was not confirmed among the second-wave clones peaking on day 37.

This clonotype was found a few times. Its antigen is undetermined. The CDR3 consists of 14 residues. Trimming removed 7 bases from V and 3 bases from J; junction bases left unmatched: 7. Germline assignment: CDR1 MNHEY and CDR2 SVGEGT. The chain recombines TRBV6-2 or TRBV6-3 with TRBJ2-7; TRBD1 agrees at 9 bases. This sequence was found in a man between 18 and 35 years old who had mild COVID-19 (a few samples of this study predate the infection). Cell type and time point are not known. Source material: PBMCs or a T cell subset sorted from them (not recorded which). The DNA of the CDR3 is TGTGCCAGCACTTCAAGGACAGGGGACTACGAGCAGTACGTC. Translating it yields CASTSRTGDYEQYV.